This T cell receptor beta chain was sequenced in a study of T-cell reconstitution after alpha-beta-depleted transplantation in children. Trimming left V 0 bases short and J 9 bases short, with 12 bases between. From germline, CDR1 is LGHNA and CDR2 YSLEER. The CDR3 is 14 amino acids. During its preparation, the TCRbeta library received unique molecular identifiers. Via MiXCR, TCRdb re-called the PCR reads, giving one row per CDR3 protein. The table lists about 510,000 distinct CDR3 sequences, about an eighth of them singletons. J is TRBJ1-5 and V is TRBV4-3; D not resolved. The receptor was derived from a female patient between 2 and 15 years old who had a stem cell transplant for aplastic anemia, so the T cells may come from the graft donor. Sequenced material: PBMCs, mostly from graft donor cells, taken 180 days after TCRalphabeta/CD19-depleted stem cell transplant. The CDR3 protein is CASSQEKGRWPQHF. CDR3 nucleotide sequence: TGCGCCAGCAGCCAAGAAAAGGGAAGGTGGCCCCAGCATTTT.